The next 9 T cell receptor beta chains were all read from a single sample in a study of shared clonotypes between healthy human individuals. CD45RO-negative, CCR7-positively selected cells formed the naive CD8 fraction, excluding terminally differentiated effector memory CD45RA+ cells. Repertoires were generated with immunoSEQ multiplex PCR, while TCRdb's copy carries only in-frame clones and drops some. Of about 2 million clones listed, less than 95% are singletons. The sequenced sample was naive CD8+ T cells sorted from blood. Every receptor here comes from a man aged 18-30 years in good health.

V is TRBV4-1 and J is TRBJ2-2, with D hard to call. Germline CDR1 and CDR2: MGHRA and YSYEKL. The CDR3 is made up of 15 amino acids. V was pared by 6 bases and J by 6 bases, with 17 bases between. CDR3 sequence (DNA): TGCGCCAGCAGTTCCCACCCCTCTGCGCCCGGGGAGCTGTTTTTT. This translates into CASSSHPSAPGELFF.

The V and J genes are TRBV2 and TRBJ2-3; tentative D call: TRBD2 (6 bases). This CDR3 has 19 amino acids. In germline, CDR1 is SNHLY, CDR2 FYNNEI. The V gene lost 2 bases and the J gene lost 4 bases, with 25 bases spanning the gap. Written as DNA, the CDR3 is TGTGCCAGCAGTGAACCTGGTGAGGCGGCGGGACCCCGGGCAGATACGCAGTATTTT. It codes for CASSEPGEAAGPRADTQYF.

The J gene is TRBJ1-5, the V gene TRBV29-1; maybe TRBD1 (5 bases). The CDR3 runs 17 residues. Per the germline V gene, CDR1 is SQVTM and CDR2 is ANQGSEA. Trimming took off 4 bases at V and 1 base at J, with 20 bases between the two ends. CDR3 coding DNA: TGCAGCGTTGTGCGGTTTGAAGGGACTTTGAGCAATCAGCCCCAGCATTTT. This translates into CSVVRFEGTLSNQPQHF.

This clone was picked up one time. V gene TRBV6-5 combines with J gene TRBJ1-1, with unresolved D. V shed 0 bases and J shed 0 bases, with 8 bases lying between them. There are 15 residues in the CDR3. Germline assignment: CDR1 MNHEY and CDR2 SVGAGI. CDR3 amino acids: CASSYSSPMNTEAFF. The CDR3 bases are TGTGCCAGCAGTTACTCTTCCCCGATGAACACTGAAGCTTTCTTT.

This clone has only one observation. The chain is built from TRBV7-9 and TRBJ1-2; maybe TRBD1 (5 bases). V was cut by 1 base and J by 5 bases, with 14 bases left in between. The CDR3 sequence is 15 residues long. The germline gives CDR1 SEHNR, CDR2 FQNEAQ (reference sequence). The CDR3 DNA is TGTGCCAGCAGCTTAGTGGAAGGGGCGAGTTATGGCTACACCTTC. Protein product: CASSLVEGASYGYTF.

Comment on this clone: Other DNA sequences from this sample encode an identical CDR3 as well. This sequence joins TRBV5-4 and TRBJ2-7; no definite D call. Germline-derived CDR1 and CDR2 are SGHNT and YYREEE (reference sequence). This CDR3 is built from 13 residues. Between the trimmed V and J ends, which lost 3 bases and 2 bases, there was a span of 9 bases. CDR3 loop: CASSSTETYEQYF. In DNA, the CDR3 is TGTGCCAGCAGCTCCACCGAAACCTACGAGCAGTACTTC. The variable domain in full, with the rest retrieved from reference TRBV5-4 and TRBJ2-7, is ETGVTQSPTHLIKTRGQQVTLRCSSQSGHNTVSWYQQALGQGPQFIFQYYREEENGRGNFPPRFSGLQFPNYSSELNVNALELDDSALYLCASSSTETYEQYFGPGTRLTVT.

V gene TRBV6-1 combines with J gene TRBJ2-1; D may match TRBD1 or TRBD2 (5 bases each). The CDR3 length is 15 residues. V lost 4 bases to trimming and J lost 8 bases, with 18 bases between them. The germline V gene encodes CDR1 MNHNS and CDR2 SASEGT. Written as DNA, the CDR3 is TGTGCCAGCAGTGCCTTTGGGGGAGCCAAGGATGAGCAGTTCTTC. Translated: CASSAFGGAKDEQFF.

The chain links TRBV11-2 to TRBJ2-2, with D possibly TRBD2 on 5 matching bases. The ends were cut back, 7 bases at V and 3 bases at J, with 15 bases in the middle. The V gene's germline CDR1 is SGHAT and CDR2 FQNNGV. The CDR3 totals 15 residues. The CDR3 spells CASTLGSVYTGELFF. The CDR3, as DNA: TGTGCCAGCACATTAGGGAGCGTTTACACCGGGGAGCTGTTTTTT.

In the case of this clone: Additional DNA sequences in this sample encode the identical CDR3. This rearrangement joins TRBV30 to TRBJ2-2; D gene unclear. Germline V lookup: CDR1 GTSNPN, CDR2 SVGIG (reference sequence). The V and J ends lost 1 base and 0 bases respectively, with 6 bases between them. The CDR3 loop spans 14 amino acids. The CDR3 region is CAWSAGTNTGELFF. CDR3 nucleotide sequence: TGTGCCTGGAGTGCTGGGACGAACACCGGGGAGCTGTTTTTT.